This entry concerns a single TCR beta chain. This specimen belongs to a study of blood T cell repertoires in COVID-19. Study details: Samples came from the United States, Italy and Spain, spanning acute and convalescent COVID-19. T cells, B-cell-depleted T cells, or PBMCs supplied cDNA or gDNA.

Germline-derived CDR1 and CDR2 are LGHDT and YNNKEL (reference sequence). The CDR3 is made up of 14 amino acids. The V end was cut by 3 bases, the J end by 5 bases, with 11 bases between. Clones were read by immunoSEQ multiplex PCR, and TCRdb kept only the in-frame ones, dropping some. This sample has about 300,000 clones, with about 90% found just once. Seattle researchers signed up patients amid active infection and tracked them longitudinally. The source is a woman in her 30s with COVID-19, enrolled during active disease. This chain links TRBV3-1 (or the pseudogene TRBV3-2) with TRBJ1-5; D gene ambiguous. The sequencing sample was made of peripheral blood. CDR3 bases: TGTGCCAGCAGCCACAACTCCGAGGATCAGCCCCAGCATTTT. Protein: CASSHNSEDQPQHF.